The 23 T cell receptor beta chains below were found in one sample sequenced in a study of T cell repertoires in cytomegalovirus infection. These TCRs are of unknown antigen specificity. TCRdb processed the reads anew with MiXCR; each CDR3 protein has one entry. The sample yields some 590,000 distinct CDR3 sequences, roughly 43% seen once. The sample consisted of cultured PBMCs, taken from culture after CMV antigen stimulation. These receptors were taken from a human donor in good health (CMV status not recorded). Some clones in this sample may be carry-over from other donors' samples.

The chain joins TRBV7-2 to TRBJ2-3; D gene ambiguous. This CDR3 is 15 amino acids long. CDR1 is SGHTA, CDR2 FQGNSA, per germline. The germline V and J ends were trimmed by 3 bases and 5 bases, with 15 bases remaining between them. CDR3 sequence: CASSFGSYHLDTQYF. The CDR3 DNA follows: TGTGCCAGCAGCTTCGGGTCCTATCACTTAGATACGCAGTATTTT.

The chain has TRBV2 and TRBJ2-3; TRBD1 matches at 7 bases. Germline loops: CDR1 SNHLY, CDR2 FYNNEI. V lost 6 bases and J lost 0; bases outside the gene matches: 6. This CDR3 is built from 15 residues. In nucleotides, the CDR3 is TGTGCCAGCAGCGCCGACAGGGTTAGCACAGATACGCAGTATTTT. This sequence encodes CASSADRVSTDTQYF.

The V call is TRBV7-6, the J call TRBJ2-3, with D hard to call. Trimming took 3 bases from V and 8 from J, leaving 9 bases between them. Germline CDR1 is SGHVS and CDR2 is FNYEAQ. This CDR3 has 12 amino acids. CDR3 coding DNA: TGTGCCAGCAGCTTGGACGCAGCTACGCAGTATTTT. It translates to CASSLDAATQYF.

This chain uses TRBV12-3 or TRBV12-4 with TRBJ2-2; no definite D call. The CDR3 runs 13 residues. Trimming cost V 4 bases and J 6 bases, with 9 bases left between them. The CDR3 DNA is TGTGCCAGCAGTTCTCCCGGAGCCGGGGAGCTGTTTTTT. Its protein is CASSSPGAGELFF.

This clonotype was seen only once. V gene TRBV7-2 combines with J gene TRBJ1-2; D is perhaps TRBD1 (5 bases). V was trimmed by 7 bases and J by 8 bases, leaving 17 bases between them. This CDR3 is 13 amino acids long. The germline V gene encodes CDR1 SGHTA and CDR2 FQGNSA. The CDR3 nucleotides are TGTGCCAGCACTCTATATCAGGGACTGGGCTACACCTTC. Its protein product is CASTLYQGLGYTF. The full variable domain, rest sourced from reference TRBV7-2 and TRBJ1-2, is GAGVSQSPSNKVTEKGKDVELRCDPISGHTALYWYRQSLGQGLEFLIYFQGNSAPDKSGLPSDRFSAERTGGSVSTLTIQRTQQEDSAVYLCASTLYQGLGYTFGSGTRLTVV.

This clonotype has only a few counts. CDR3 in DNA: TGTGCCAGCAGCTTAATGATGACGGGGACTGAAGCTTTCTTT. Its translation: CASSLMMTGTEAFF. The chain couples TRBV5-6 to TRBJ1-1, with D unclear. Between the trimmed V and J ends, which lost 2 bases and 5 bases, there was a span of 13 bases. The CDR3 loop spans 14 amino acids. Germline V gene sequence: CDR1 SGHDT, CDR2 YYEEEE.

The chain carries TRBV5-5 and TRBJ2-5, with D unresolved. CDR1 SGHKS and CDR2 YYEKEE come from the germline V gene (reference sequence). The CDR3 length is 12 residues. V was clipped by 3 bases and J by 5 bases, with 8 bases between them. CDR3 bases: TGTGCCAGCAGCTCGTGGATGGAGACCCAGTACTTC. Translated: CASSSWMETQYF.

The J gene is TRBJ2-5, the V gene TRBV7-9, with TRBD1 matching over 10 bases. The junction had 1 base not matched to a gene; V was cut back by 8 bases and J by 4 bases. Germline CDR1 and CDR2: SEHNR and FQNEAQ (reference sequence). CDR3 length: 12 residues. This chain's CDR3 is CASGTGVETQYF. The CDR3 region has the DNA TGTGCCAGCGGGACAGGGGTAGAGACCCAGTACTTC.

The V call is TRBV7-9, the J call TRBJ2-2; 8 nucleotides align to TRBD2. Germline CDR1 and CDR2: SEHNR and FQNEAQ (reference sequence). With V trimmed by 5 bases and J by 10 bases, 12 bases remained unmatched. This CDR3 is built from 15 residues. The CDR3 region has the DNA TGTGCCAGCAGCCGGCCGGCAGCGGGAGTGGTGGAGCTGTTTTTT. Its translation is CASSRPAAGVVELFF.

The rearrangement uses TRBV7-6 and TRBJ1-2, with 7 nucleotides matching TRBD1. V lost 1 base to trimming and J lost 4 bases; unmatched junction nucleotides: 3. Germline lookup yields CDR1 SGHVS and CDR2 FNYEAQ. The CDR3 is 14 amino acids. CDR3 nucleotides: TGTGCCAGCAGCTTAGAGGGACAGTTCTATGGCTACACCTTC. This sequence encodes CASSLEGQFYGYTF.

CDR3 residues: CASSQERGNNSPLHF. The CDR3 nucleotides are TGCGCCAGCAGCCAAGAGAGGGGCAATAATTCACCCCTCCACTTT. The chain carries TRBV4-1 and TRBJ1-6; TRBD1 is a possible D gene (5 bases). This CDR3 region has 15 residues. Germline loops: CDR1 MGHRA, CDR2 YSYEKL. The V gene lost 0 bases and the J gene lost 5 bases, with 8 bases spanning the gap.

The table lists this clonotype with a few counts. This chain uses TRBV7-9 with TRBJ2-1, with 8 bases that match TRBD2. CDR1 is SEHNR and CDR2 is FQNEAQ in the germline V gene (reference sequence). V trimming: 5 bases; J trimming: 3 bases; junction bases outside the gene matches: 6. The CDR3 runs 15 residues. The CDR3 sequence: CASSPSGGLYNEQFF. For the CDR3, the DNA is TGTGCCAGCAGCCCCAGCGGGGGCCTCTACAATGAGCAGTTCTTC.

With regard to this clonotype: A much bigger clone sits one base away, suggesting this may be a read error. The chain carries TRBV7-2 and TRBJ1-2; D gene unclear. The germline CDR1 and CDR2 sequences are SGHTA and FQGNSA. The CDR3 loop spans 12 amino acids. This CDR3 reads CAISPRSYGYTF. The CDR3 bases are TGTGCCATCAGCCCTCGTTCCTATGGCTACACCTTC.

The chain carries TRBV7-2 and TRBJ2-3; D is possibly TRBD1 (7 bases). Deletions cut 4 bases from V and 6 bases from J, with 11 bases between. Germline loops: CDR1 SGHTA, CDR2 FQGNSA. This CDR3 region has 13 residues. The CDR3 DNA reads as TGTGCCAGCAGCTGGAGGGGGCGGGATACGCAGTATTTT. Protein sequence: CASSWRGRDTQYF.

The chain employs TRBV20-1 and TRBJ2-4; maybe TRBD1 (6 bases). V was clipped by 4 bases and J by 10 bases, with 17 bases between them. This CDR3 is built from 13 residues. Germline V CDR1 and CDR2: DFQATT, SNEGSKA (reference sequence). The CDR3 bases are TGCAGTGCTATTAGACATCTACAGGGTATTCAGTACTTC. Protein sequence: CSAIRHLQGIQYF.

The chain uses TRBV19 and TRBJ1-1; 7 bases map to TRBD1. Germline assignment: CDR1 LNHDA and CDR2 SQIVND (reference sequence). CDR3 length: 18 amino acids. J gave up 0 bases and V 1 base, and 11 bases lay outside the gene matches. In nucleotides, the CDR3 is TGTGCCAGTAGTATAGTATGGCGGGACAGCGACATGAACACTGAAGCTTTCTTT. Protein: CASSIVWRDSDMNTEAFF.

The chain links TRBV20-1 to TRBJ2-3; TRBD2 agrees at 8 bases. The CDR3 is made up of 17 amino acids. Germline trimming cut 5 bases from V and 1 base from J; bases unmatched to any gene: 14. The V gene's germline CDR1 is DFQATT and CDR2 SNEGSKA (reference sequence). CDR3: CSAPPFGAGDGTDTQYF. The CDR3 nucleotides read TGCAGTGCTCCTCCGTTTGGAGCGGGGGACGGCACAGATACGCAGTATTTT.

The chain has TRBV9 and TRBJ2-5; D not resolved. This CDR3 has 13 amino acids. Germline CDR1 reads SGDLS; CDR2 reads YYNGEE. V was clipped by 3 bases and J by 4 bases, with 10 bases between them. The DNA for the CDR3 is TGTGCCAGCAGCGCCCAACCGGGAGAGACCCAGTACTTC. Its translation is CASSAQPGETQYF.

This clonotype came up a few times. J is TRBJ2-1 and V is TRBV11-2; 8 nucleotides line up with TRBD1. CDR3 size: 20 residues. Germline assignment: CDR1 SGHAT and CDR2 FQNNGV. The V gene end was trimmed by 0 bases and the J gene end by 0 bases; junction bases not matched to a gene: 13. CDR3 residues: CASSLDAPGQGWFSYNEQFF. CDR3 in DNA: TGTGCCAGCAGCTTAGATGCCCCTGGACAGGGATGGTTCTCCTACAATGAGCAGTTCTTC.

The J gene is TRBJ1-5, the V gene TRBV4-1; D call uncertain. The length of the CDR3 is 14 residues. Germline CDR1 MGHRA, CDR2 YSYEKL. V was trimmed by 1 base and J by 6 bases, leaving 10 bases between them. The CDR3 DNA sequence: TGCGCCAGCAGCCAAGTTGGTGACATTCAGCCCCAGCATTTT. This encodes CASSQVGDIQPQHF.

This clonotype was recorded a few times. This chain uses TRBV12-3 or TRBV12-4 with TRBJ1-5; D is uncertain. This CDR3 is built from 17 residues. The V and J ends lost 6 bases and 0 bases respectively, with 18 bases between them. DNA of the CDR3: TGTGCCAGCAGCCCCGGGTCAAAGGCTTATAGCAATCAGCCCCAGCATTTT. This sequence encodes CASSPGSKAYSNQPQHF.

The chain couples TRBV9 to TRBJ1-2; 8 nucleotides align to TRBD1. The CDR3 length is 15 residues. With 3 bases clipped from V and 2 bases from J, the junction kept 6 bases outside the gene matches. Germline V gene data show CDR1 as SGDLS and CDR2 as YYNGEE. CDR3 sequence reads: CASSGDRGRNYGYTF. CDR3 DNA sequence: TGTGCCAGCAGCGGTGACAGGGGACGAAACTATGGCTACACCTTC.

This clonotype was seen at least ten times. The CDR3 DNA is TGTGCCAGCAGCTTAGCCAGCGGGAGGGCAGATACGCAGTATTTT. It is translated as CASSLASGRADTQYF. The chain links TRBV7-8 to TRBJ2-3, with 10 bases aligning to TRBD2. Trimming at V came to 0 bases and at J to 4 bases, leaving 1 base not matched to a gene. From germline, CDR1 is SGHVS and CDR2 FQNEAQ. This CDR3 spans 15 amino acids.